The source of this T cell receptor beta chain is a study of beta chain features in type 1 diabetes. General study points: Moderately but significantly shorter TCRB CDR3s were found in Type 1 diabetes patients in all four CD4+ subsets.

This clone was recorded a few times. The antigen remains unidentified. Trimming stripped 0 bases from V and 5 bases from J, with 14 bases between. Per germline, CDR1 SGHNT and CDR2 YYREEE (reference sequence). The CDR3 spans 15 residues. Reverse transcription of all isolated RNA meant that expressed TCRB transcripts were sequenced. Data came from immunoSEQ multiplex PCR; TCRdb stores just in-frame clones and leaves some out. The sample records more than 120,000 clones, about 13% being singletons. The sequencing input was central memory CD4+ T cells from blood. The chain is built from TRBV5-4 and TRBJ1-2, with a weak D call TRBD1 (5 bases). The clonotype originates from a man aged 18 to 35 with type 1 diabetes. The CDR3 DNA sequence: TGTGCCAGCAGCTTGGGACAGCCGAACCCGTATGGCTACACCTTC. Encoded protein: CASSLGQPNPYGYTF.